This TCR beta chain was recovered during a study of blood T cell repertoires in COVID-19. Across the study: Samples of COVID-19 (acute and convalescent) were obtained from the United States, Italy and Spain. The cDNA or gDNA used as material had been derived from T cells, B-cell-depleted T cells, or PBMCs.

As processed by the authors: Estimation of nucleated cell counts was performed using reference gene primer amplification. Sequencing used immunoSEQ multiplex PCR; TCRdb keeps in-frame clones, though not all of them. D and trimming were read from the DNA, whereas the V and J calls and clone size are those reported in that table. The repertoire holds more than 250,000 clones, with around 86% as singletons. In its sample, this clone was seen a few times. Other DNA sequences in the sample encode the same CDR3. CDR1 is WSHSY, CDR2 SAAADI, per germline. Trimming removed 0 bases from V and 7 bases from J, with 7 bases in between. There are 14 residues in the CDR3.

This sequence joins TRBV10-2 and TRBJ1-6; perhaps TRBD1 as D (5 bases). Material: peripheral blood. The sequence derives from a man aged 45-60 years with active or convalescent COVID-19. Here the CDR3 reads CASSESRGNSPLHF. CDR3 sequence (DNA): TGCGCCAGCAGTGAGTCAAGGGGAAATTCACCCCTCCACTTT.